These 28 T cell receptor beta chains originate from one sample sequenced in a study of cytomegalovirus exposure and HLA in healthy donors. It was with 60 Vbeta and 13 Jbeta primers that the PCR ran. TCRdb's copy holds only in-frame clones and misses some; the assay was immunoSEQ multiplex PCR. The data show under 40,000 clones, roughly 80% seen once. The source material was PBMCs. These TCRs come from a male donor in good health and CMV-seronegative.

The chain joins TRBV5-1 to TRBJ1-6; perhaps TRBD1 as D (6 bases). Germline V gives CDR1 SGHRS, CDR2 YFSETQ. Trimming removed 5 bases at V and 8 bases at J, with 14 bases between. The CDR3 covers 14 residues. This CDR3 reads CASSPGQLYSPLHF. CDR3 coding DNA: TGCGCCAGCAGTCCTGGACAGTTGTATTCACCCCTCCACTTT.

This chain joins TRBV28 and TRBJ1-2; D perhaps matches TRBD1 (6 bases). The CDR3 extends over 14 amino acids. Trimming took off 5 bases at V and 4 bases at J, with 14 bases between the two ends. Germline CDR1 and CDR2: MDHEN and SYDVKM. The CDR3 nucleotides are TGTGCCAGCAGTATCCCGGACAGAGCCTATGGCTACACCTTC. Amino acids: CASSIPDRAYGYTF.

CDR3 DNA: TGCGCCAGCAGGAGACTAGAGGATACGCAGTATTTT. This codes for CASRRLEDTQYF. The chain uses TRBV5-1 and TRBJ2-3; possible D gene TRBD2, 6 bases. With 5 bases removed from V and 6 bases from J, the gap between germline ends came to 10 bases. In germline, CDR1 is SGHRS, CDR2 YFSETQ. The CDR3 runs 12 residues.

This chain connects TRBV11-1 to TRBJ2-1; 7 bases agree with TRBD2. The CDR3 totals 13 residues. CDR1 and CDR2 from the germline V gene are SGHAT and FQDESV (reference sequence). Trimming cost V 5 bases and J 4 bases; bases outside gene matches: 2. CDR3 in DNA: TGTGCCAGCAGCGGGGGGGAATACAATGAGCAGTTCTTC. Encoded protein: CASSGGEYNEQFF. The entire variable domain, with the rest obtained from reference TRBV11-1 and TRBJ2-1, is as follows: EAEVAQSPRYKITEKSQAVAFWCDPISGHATLYWYRQILGQGPELLVQFQDESVVDDSQLPKDRFSAERLKGVDSTLKIQPAELGDSAMYLCASSGGEYNEQFFGPGTRLTVL.

The chain has TRBV18 and TRBJ1-1; D gene uncertain. The CDR3 contains 13 residues. In germline, CDR1 is KGHSH, CDR2 LQKENI. The V gene lost 1 base and the J gene lost 3 bases, with 6 bases spanning the gap. The CDR3 here is CASSPLIDTEAFF. The CDR3 nucleotides read TGTGCCAGCTCACCACTCATAGACACTGAAGCTTTCTTT.

Concerning this clone itself: An end of the junction differs from the germline gene, which may be a read error. CDR3 region: CAGSEAPTGDPEKLFF. As DNA, the CDR3 is TGTGCCGGCAGTGAAGCCCCGACAGGGGACCCTGAAAAACTGTTTTTT. The V call is TRBV2, the J call TRBJ1-4; 8 bases agree with TRBD1. The CDR3 is 16 residues long. Germline-derived CDR1 and CDR2 are SNHLY and FYNNEI. Full variable domain (rest looked up from reference TRBV2 and TRBJ1-4): EPEVTQTPSHQVTQMGQEVILRCVPISNHLYFYWYRQILGQKVEFLVSFYNNEISEKSEIFDDQFSVERPDGSNFTLKIRSTKLEDSAMYFCAGSEAPTGDPEKLFFGSGTQLSVL.

The V and J genes are TRBV4-3 and TRBJ2-1; 7 positions match TRBD2. Trimming at V came to 0 bases and at J to 7 bases, leaving 15 bases not matched to a gene. The CDR3 is 18 amino acids. CDR1 is LGHNA and CDR2 is YSLEER in the germline V gene. CDR3 sequence (DNA): TGCGCCAGCAGCCAAGATCTAAAAGGACTAGGAATCTCAAATGAGCAGTTCTTC. Translated, it gives CASSQDLKGLGISNEQFF.

The chain combines TRBV7-9 with TRBJ1-2; tentatively, D is TRBD1 (5 bases). This CDR3 spans 13 amino acids. V was trimmed by 5 bases and J by 2 bases, leaving 9 bases between them. Looked up from germline, CDR1 is SEHNR and CDR2 is FQNEAQ (reference sequence). The CDR3 here is CASSETENYGYTF. The CDR3 DNA reads as TGTGCCAGCAGCGAGACAGAGAACTATGGCTACACCTTC.

This clone was observed a few times. The chain has TRBV5-1 and TRBJ1-1; D is undetermined. Between the trimmed V and J ends, which lost 0 bases and 7 bases, there was a span of 7 bases. CDR1 SGHRS and CDR2 YFSETQ come from the germline V gene. This CDR3 comprises 12 residues. CDR3 protein: CASSLGADEAFF. The DNA of the CDR3 is TGCGCCAGCAGCTTGGGCGCCGATGAAGCTTTCTTT.

J is TRBJ2-5 and V is TRBV9; TRBD2 agrees at 11 bases. Germline V gives CDR1 SGDLS, CDR2 YYNGEE. With 3 bases clipped from V and 4 bases from J, the junction kept 5 bases outside the gene matches. The CDR3 spans 15 residues. CDR3 amino acids: CASSGGGTSGETQYF. CDR3 DNA: TGTGCCAGCAGCGGGGGCGGGACTAGCGGAGAGACCCAGTACTTC. The full variable domain, with the rest looked up from reference TRBV9 and TRBJ2-5, is DSGVTQTPKHLITATGQRVTLRCSPRSGDLSVYWYQQSLDQGLQFLIQYYNGEERAKGNILERFSAQQFPDLHSELNLSSLELGDSALYFCASSGGGTSGETQYFGPGTRLLVL.

The genes are TRBV6-1 and TRBJ1-2, with D hard to call. Trimming pared 1 base from V and 6 bases from J, leaving 15 bases between. The CDR3 is 15 amino acids. Germline-derived CDR1 and CDR2 are MNHNS and SASEGT. The CDR3 here is CASSEGAPKHHGYTF. The CDR3 bases are TGTGCCAGCAGTGAAGGGGCTCCCAAACACCATGGCTACACCTTC.

This rearrangement joins TRBV30 to TRBJ1-1; D possibly corresponds to TRBD1 (5 bases). With 1 base removed from V and 5 bases from J, the gap between germline ends came to 11 bases. The CDR3 runs to 13 residues. Germline CDR1 and CDR2: GTSNPN and SVGIG (reference sequence). The chain's CDR3 is CAWSASGWTEAFF. The CDR3, as DNA: TGTGCCTGGAGTGCCTCAGGGTGGACTGAAGCTTTCTTT.

The chain has TRBV2 and TRBJ1-5; 8 positions match TRBD1. The CDR3 runs to 15 residues. Looked up from germline, CDR1 is SNHLY and CDR2 is FYNNEI. V lost 6 bases to trimming and J lost 1 base; unmatched junction nucleotides: 5. The CDR3 DNA follows: TGTGCCAGCAGCGGACAGGGACGGAGCAATCAGCCCCAGCATTTT. It yields the protein CASSGQGRSNQPQHF.

The rearrangement joins TRBV7-9 to TRBJ2-1; 9 bases are shared with TRBD1. The germline V gene has CDR1 SEHNR and CDR2 FQNEAQ (reference sequence). The CDR3 spans 14 residues. V lost 5 bases, J lost 8 bases, and 7 bases stayed unmatched. DNA of the CDR3: TGTGCCAGCAGCCCATGGACAGGGGTGGATGAGCAGTTCTTC. Protein: CASSPWTGVDEQFF.

The chain couples TRBV7-9 to TRBJ2-5; 8 bases fit TRBD2. Germline CDR1 is SEHNR and CDR2 is FQNEAQ (reference sequence). The CDR3 is 14 residues long. With V trimmed by 3 bases and J by 5 bases, 5 bases remained unmatched. CDR3 DNA sequence: TGTGCCAGCAGCTTTCGACTAGCGAAGGAGACCCAGTACTTC. The encoded protein is CASSFRLAKETQYF.

This clone was observed a handful of times. The V call is TRBV19, the J call TRBJ1-5, with D maybe TRBD1 (6 bases). V was pared by 7 bases and J by 5 bases, with 12 bases between. This CDR3 comprises 13 residues. The germline CDR1 and CDR2 sequences are LNHDA and SQIVND (reference sequence). CDR3 bases: TGTGCCAGTACCTTACAGGGCTATCAGCCCCAGCATTTT. Encoded protein: CASTLQGYQPQHF. The full variable domain, rest sourced from reference TRBV19 and TRBJ1-5, is DGGITQSPKYLFRKEGQNVTLSCEQNLNHDAMYWYRQDPGQGLRLIYYSQIVNDFQKGDIAEGYSVSREKKESFPLTVTSAQKNPTAFYLCASTLQGYQPQHFGDGTRLSIL.

This chain links TRBV5-1 with TRBJ2-1; 14 bases align to TRBD2. The CDR3 consists of 16 residues. The J segment lost 6 bases and the V segment lost 4 bases, leaving 6 bases of the junction unmatched. Germline-derived CDR1 and CDR2 are SGHRS and YFSETQ. In DNA form, the CDR3 reads TGCGCCAGCAGCCTGGGACTAGCGGGAGTTGGCAATGAGCAGTTCTTC. Translated: CASSLGLAGVGNEQFF.

The CDR3 spells CSVRSGQGGLGDGYTF. Here the CDR3 DNA reads TGCAGCGTTCGATCGGGACAGGGGGGACTGGGCGATGGCTACACCTTC. This chain connects TRBV29-1 to TRBJ1-2; 11 bases match TRBD1. V lost 5 bases, J lost 6 bases, and 14 bases stayed unmatched. The CDR3 runs to 16 residues. In germline, CDR1 is SQVTM, CDR2 ANQGSEA.

V usage is TRBV5-8 and J usage is TRBJ1-6; possibly TRBD1 for D (5 bases). The germline V gene has CDR1 SGHTS and CDR2 YDEGEE. V lost 4 bases and J 7 bases, leaving 12 bases between the germline ends. The length of the CDR3 is 14 residues. The CDR3 nucleotides read TGTGCCAGCAGCCCGGAGGGGCCCAATTCACCCCTCCACTTT. It codes for CASSPEGPNSPLHF. Looking up the rest from reference TRBV5-8 and TRBJ1-6 gives the full variable domain: EAGVTQSPTHLIKTRGQQATLRCSPISGHTSVYWYQQALGLGLQFLLWYDEGEERNRGNFPPRFSGRQFPNYSSELNVNALELEDSALYLCASSPEGPNSPLHFGNGTRLTVT.

The chain is built from TRBV18 and TRBJ1-2, with D perhaps matching TRBD1 (6 bases). The ends were cut back, 4 bases at V and 6 bases at J, with 18 bases in the middle. CDR3 length: 15 amino acids. CDR1 is KGHSH, CDR2 LQKENI, per germline. CDR3 DNA: TGTGCCAGCTCACTGGGACATGAATACCAGGATGGCTACACCTTC. It encodes CASSLGHEYQDGYTF.

The CDR3 region is CASSPGVSNQPQHF. The CDR3 nucleotides read TGTGCCAGCTCACCGGGCGTTAGCAATCAGCCCCAGCATTTT. The chain employs TRBV18 and TRBJ1-5; D not resolved. Trimming cost V 3 bases and J 0 bases, with 6 bases left between them. CDR3 length: 14 amino acids. CDR1 and CDR2 (germline): KGHSH, LQKENI.

The chain is built from TRBV27 and TRBJ2-7; TRBD1 aligns across 8 bases. CDR3 length: 14 amino acids. CDR1 is MNHEY and CDR2 is SMNVEV in the germline V gene (reference sequence). With 3 bases clipped from V and 6 bases from J, the junction kept 7 bases outside the gene matches. The CDR3 protein is CASSLRAGGGEQYF. Written as DNA, the CDR3 is TGTGCCAGCAGTTTGAGGGCAGGGGGCGGCGAGCAGTACTTC.

The chain couples TRBV30 to TRBJ1-2; D is possibly TRBD1 (6 bases). This CDR3 region has 14 residues. Germline V gene lookup returns CDR1 GTSNPN and CDR2 SVGIG (reference sequence). V gave up 3 bases and J gave up 4 bases, with 15 bases separating them. The CDR3 spells CAWSRRGYGYGYTF. The DNA for the CDR3 is TGTGCCTGGAGCCGCAGGGGATACGGCTATGGCTACACCTTC. The complete variable domain, with remaining parts taken from reference TRBV30 and TRBJ1-2, reads SQTIHQWPATLVQPVGSPLSLECTVEGTSNPNLYWYRQAAGRGLQLLFYSVGIGQISSEVPQNLSASRPQDRQFILSSKKLLLSDSGFYLCAWSRRGYGYGYTFGSGTRLTVV.

This chain joins TRBV10-2 and TRBJ1-2; a weak D match, TRBD1 (6 bases). Trimming removed 2 bases at V and 10 bases at J, with 11 bases between. CDR1 and CDR2 (germline): WSHSY, SAAADI. CDR3 size: 12 residues. CDR3 protein: CASSEETGHYTF. The CDR3 coding sequence is TGCGCCAGCAGTGAGGAAACAGGGCACTACACCTTC.

This clone was counted a few times. CDR3 sequence (DNA): TGTGCCAGCGGACTAGCGGGGATCACCGGGGAGCTGTTTTTT. It translates to CASGLAGITGELFF. V gene TRBV9 combines with J gene TRBJ2-2; TRBD2 aligns across 12 bases. The CDR3 is made up of 14 amino acids. The V and J ends lost 7 bases and 4 bases, in that order; junction bases with no gene match: 2. Germline V gene data show CDR1 as SGDLS and CDR2 as YYNGEE.

The CDR3 DNA is TGTGCCAGCAGCTTTGAACAGGTCAACTATGGCTACACCTTC. Translation: CASSFEQVNYGYTF. The rearrangement joins TRBV5-5 to TRBJ1-2; TRBD1 is a possible D gene (5 bases). This CDR3 contains 14 residues. CDR1 is SGHKS and CDR2 is YYEKEE in the germline V gene (reference sequence). V lost 2 bases, J lost 2 bases, and 10 bases lay in between.

This clone was observed once. V gene TRBV30 combines with J gene TRBJ1-2; 7 bases are a match to TRBD1. J lost 5 bases, V lost 0 bases, and 3 bases had no gene match. The germline V gene has CDR1 GTSNPN and CDR2 SVGIG (reference sequence). The CDR3 spans 13 residues. The CDR3 coding sequence is TGTGCCTGGAGTGTAAAGGGGGCTTATGGCTACACCTTC. This gives the protein CAWSVKGAYGYTF.

The genes are TRBV10-3 and TRBJ2-1; D unresolved. With 5 bases removed from V and 4 bases from J, the gap between germline ends came to 9 bases. The CDR3 runs to 13 residues. The germline gives CDR1 ENHRY, CDR2 SYGVKD. CDR3 nucleotide sequence: TGTGCCATCAGTCCTGACTTTTACAATGAGCAGTTCTTC. Protein sequence: CAISPDFYNEQFF.